The 19 T cell receptor beta chains in this list originate from one sample, sequenced in a study of blood T cell repertoires in COVID-19 (dated by TCRdb to 2018 to 2021). To prepare the library, the immunoSEQ multiplex PCR assay was applied. This is the immuneACCESS table as TCRdb keeps it, with only in-frame sequences that have V and J called. A part of the clones is gone; compared with another copy, unresolved V genes explain less than half, and the rest is unexplained. For this sample there are tens of thousands of clones; 80% to 90% appear just once. The ten largest clones capture 1% to 1.5% of the sample. The sequenced sample consisted of peripheral blood. These receptor sequences come from a woman between 40 and 50 years old with acute or convalescent COVID-19.

The rearrangement links TRBV2 to TRBJ2-5; weak D call: TRBD1 (6 bases). The V end was cut by 6 bases, the J end by 7 bases, with 18 bases between. Germline V gene lookup returns CDR1 SNHLY and CDR2 FYNNEI. The CDR3 contains 14 residues. The CDR3 DNA is TGTGCCAGCAGAAGAACACAGGGTTTGGTGACCCAGTACTTC. Translating gives CASRRTQGLVTQYF.

The gene calls are TRBV5-1 and TRBJ1-2; 9 positions match TRBD1. V lost 4 bases to trimming and J lost 7 bases; unmatched junction nucleotides: 8. Germline V gene lookup returns CDR1 SGHRS and CDR2 YFSETQ. The CDR3 is made up of 14 amino acids. CDR3 DNA sequence: TGCGCCAGCAGCACGGGACAGGGTGTGGGTGGCTACACCTTC. Translated: CASSTGQGVGGYTF.

The rearrangement links TRBV15 to TRBJ1-2; 9 bases line up with TRBD1. V lost 4 bases, J lost 8 bases, and 8 bases stayed unmatched. Germline CDR1 and CDR2: LNHNV and YYDKDF (reference sequence). The CDR3 is 14 residues long. Here the CDR3 reads CATSTTQGAWGYTF. In DNA form, the CDR3 reads TGTGCCACCAGCACTACACAGGGGGCGTGGGGCTACACCTTC.

The chain uses TRBV7-6 and TRBJ1-3; D remains unclear. Germline CDR1 is SGHVS and CDR2 is FNYEAQ. This CDR3 is built from 14 residues. V was shortened by 5 bases and J by 4 bases, with 12 bases between the two germline ends. CDR3 sequence: CASSTGGSGNTIYF. CDR3 in DNA: TGTGCCAGCAGCACGGGTGGTTCCGGAAACACCATATATTTT.

This rearrangement joins TRBV6-5 to TRBJ1-1; possible D gene TRBD1, 5 bases. CDR3 length: 12 amino acids. Per germline, CDR1 MNHEY and CDR2 SVGAGI. With 5 bases removed from V and 8 bases from J, the gap between germline ends came to 12 bases. CDR3 bases: TGTGCCAGCAGTACAGGACTATCCGAAGCTTTCTTT. It codes for CASSTGLSEAFF.

J is TRBJ1-6 and V is TRBV2, with D unresolved. This CDR3 region has 16 residues. Per germline, CDR1 SNHLY and CDR2 FYNNEI. V shed 3 bases and J shed 7 bases, with 16 bases lying between them. In nucleotides, the CDR3 is TGTGCCAGCAGTGAGCTGCGCGGGGTAGGCAATTCACCCCTCCACTTT. Amino acid sequence: CASSELRGVGNSPLHF. Full variable domain (missing parts from reference TRBV2 and TRBJ1-6): EPEVTQTPSHQVTQMGQEVILRCVPISNHLYFYWYRQILGQKVEFLVSFYNNEISEKSEIFDDQFSVERPDGSNFTLKIRSTKLEDSAMYFCASSELRGVGNSPLHFGNGTRLTVT.

Only a few counts were recorded for this clone. The chain has TRBV7-2 and TRBJ2-5, with D tentatively TRBD2 (6 bases). Trimming shortened V by 2 bases and J by 9 bases, and 22 bases separated the two germline ends. Germline assignment: CDR1 SGHTA and CDR2 FQGNSA. The CDR3 spans 16 residues. DNA for the CDR3: TGTGCCAGCAGCTTAAGTGGGGCGGGGACGTTAACGGCCCAGTACTTC. This codes for CASSLSGAGTLTAQYF.

The gene calls are TRBV5-1 and TRBJ2-1, with no clear D. The germline V gene has CDR1 SGHRS and CDR2 YFSETQ. There are 15 residues in the CDR3. The V end lost 0 bases, the J end lost 0 bases, and 7 bases lay between the germline ends. CDR3 region: CASSLGLSSYNEQFF. CDR3 bases: TGCGCCAGCAGCTTGGGCCTTAGCTCCTACAATGAGCAGTTCTTC.

In DNA form, the CDR3 reads TGTGCCAGCAGCGGAACAGGGGAGGCCACTGAAGCTTTCTTT. Its translation is CASSGTGEATEAFF. This chain uses TRBV9 with TRBJ1-1; 7 bases line up with TRBD1. V shed 3 bases, J shed 4 bases, and the junction held 6 bases outside the gene matches. Germline V gene data show CDR1 as SGDLS and CDR2 as YYNGEE. CDR3 length: 14 amino acids.

The rearrangement joins TRBV7-2 to TRBJ1-5; D is ambiguous. V lost 5 bases and J 3 bases, leaving 11 bases between the germline ends. This CDR3 region has 14 residues. Germline assignment: CDR1 SGHTA and CDR2 FQGNSA. As DNA, the CDR3 is TGTGCCAGCAGCCCTGAAATAGTCAATCAGCCCCAGCATTTT. Translated: CASSPEIVNQPQHF.

This chain uses TRBV7-9 with TRBJ2-1; TRBD1 is a possible D gene (5 bases). The CDR3 contains 15 residues. Germline loops: CDR1 SEHNR, CDR2 FQNEAQ (reference sequence). Trimming took 5 bases from V and 2 from J, leaving 13 bases between them. The CDR3 DNA reads TGTGCCAGCAGCCCCGACTGGGGCCCCTACAATGAGCAGTTCTTC. Amino acid sequence: CASSPDWGPYNEQFF.

This rearrangement joins TRBV15 to TRBJ1-4; a possible D gene is TRBD1 (5 bases). CDR1 LNHNV and CDR2 YYDKDF come from the germline V gene (reference sequence). The V gene lost 5 bases and the J gene lost 0 bases, with 10 bases spanning the gap. The CDR3 totals 15 residues. This CDR3 is CATSDSPSTNEKLFF. In DNA form, the CDR3 reads TGTGCCACCAGCGACAGTCCCTCAACTAATGAAAAACTGTTTTTT.

The rearrangement joins TRBV5-1 to TRBJ2-1, with a weak D call TRBD2 (6 bases). V lost 2 bases to trimming and J lost 5 bases, with 14 bases between them. CDR1 is SGHRS, CDR2 YFSETQ, per germline. The CDR3 length is 15 residues. Here the CDR3 reads CASSLGGKGNNEQFF. The CDR3 region has the DNA TGCGCCAGCAGCTTAGGAGGGAAAGGGAACAATGAGCAGTTCTTC.

In nucleotides, the CDR3 is TGCGCCAGCAGTCCACTCGGGGGCACAGATACGCAGTATTTT. Translation: CASSPLGGTDTQYF. V usage is TRBV5-1 and J usage is TRBJ2-3, with D perhaps TRBD2 (5 bases). The CDR3 runs to 14 residues. CDR1 is SGHRS, CDR2 YFSETQ, per germline. With 5 bases removed from V and 1 base from J, the gap between germline ends came to 11 bases.

This chain connects TRBV6-6 to TRBJ2-7, with 14 bases that match TRBD2. The CDR3 totals 19 residues. Trimming removed 5 bases from V and 4 bases from J; junction bases left unmatched: 16. Germline V gives CDR1 MNHNY, CDR2 SVGAGI (reference sequence). The CDR3 DNA reads TGTGCCAGCAGTCCGACTGTCCCGGGACTAGCGGGAGAGGGGTACGAGCAGTACTTC. Protein sequence: CASSPTVPGLAGEGYEQYF.

The gene calls are TRBV27 and TRBJ2-1, with 13 bases lining up with TRBD2. Germline CDR1 reads MNHEY; CDR2 reads SMNVEV (reference sequence). The V segment lost 0 bases and the J segment 8 bases; nucleotides outside the gene matches: 10. CDR3 length equals 18 residues. CDR3 protein: CASSLSLTSGGPGHEQFF. DNA for the CDR3: TGTGCCAGCAGTTTATCCCTGACTAGCGGGGGGCCGGGACATGAGCAGTTCTTC.

This sequence joins TRBV28 and TRBJ1-1; a possible D gene is TRBD1 (6 bases). Trimming cost V 6 bases and J 7 bases, with 15 bases left between them. The CDR3 runs 13 residues. Per germline, CDR1 MDHEN and CDR2 SYDVKM. CDR3 sequence: CASSVGGPGEAFF. DNA of the CDR3: TGTGCCAGCAGCGTGGGGGGGCCAGGTGAAGCTTTCTTT.

This clone was recorded once. This chain joins TRBV11-2 and TRBJ1-2, with a tentative D call TRBD1 (5 bases). The CDR3 contains 12 residues. CDR1 is SGHAT and CDR2 is FQNNGV in the germline V gene. V was cut by 1 base and J by 8 bases, with 8 bases left in between. The CDR3 reads CASSLGGGGYTF. Here the CDR3 DNA reads TGTGCCAGCAGCTTAGGGGGCGGAGGCTACACCTTC.

The table lists this clone with a few counts. V is TRBV10-3 and J is TRBJ1-2; tentative D call: TRBD1 (6 bases). CDR3 length: 13 residues. Germline lookup yields CDR1 ENHRY and CDR2 SYGVKD. With 6 bases removed from V and 8 bases from J, the gap between germline ends came to 16 bases. The CDR3 loop reads CAIRTDSSRGYTF. CDR3 DNA sequence: TGTGCCATCAGAACGGACAGCTCCAGGGGCTACACCTTC.